The clone carrying this TCR beta chain was observed a handful of times. Its antigen is unidentified. A single record per CDR3 protein comes from TCRdb applying MiXCR to the RT-PCR reads. The sample lists a few hundred thousand distinct CDR3 sequences, around 13% occurring once. J gave up 9 bases and V 1 base, and 9 bases lay outside the gene matches. Germline-derived CDR1 and CDR2 are DFQATT and SNEGSKA (reference sequence). The CDR3 contains 14 residues. The sample is drawn from a study of response to subunit inactivated influenza vaccine. Study-level results: New T cells are recruited in small numbers by each seasonal influenza vaccination, according to the authors' suggestion.

This specimen was PBMCs from blood, taken approximately 13 days after vaccination. The chain links TRBV20-1 to TRBJ2-1; 7 nucleotides match TRBD1. This TCR was recovered from a man between 50 and 59 years old who received an inactivated influenza vaccine. The CDR3 coding sequence is TGCAGTGCTAGAGGACAGGGTAGTTTTGGTGAGCAGTTCTTC. Its translation: CSARGQGSFGEQFF.